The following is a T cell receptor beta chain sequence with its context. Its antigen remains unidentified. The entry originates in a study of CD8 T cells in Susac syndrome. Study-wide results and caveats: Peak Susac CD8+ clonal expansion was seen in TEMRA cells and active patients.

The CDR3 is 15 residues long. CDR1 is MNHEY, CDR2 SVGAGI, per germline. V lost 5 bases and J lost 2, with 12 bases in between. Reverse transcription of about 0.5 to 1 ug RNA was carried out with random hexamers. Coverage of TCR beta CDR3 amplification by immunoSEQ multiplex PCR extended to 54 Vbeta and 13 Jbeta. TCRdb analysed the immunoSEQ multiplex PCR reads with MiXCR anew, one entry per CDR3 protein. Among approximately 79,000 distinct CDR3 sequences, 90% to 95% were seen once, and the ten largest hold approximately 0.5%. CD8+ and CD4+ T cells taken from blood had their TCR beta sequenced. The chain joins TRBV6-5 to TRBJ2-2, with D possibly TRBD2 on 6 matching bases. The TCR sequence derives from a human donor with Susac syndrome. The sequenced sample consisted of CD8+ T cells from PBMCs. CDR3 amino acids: CASSHGTANTGELFF. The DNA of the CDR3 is TGTGCCAGCAGTCACGGGACTGCTAACACCGGGGAGCTGTTTTTT.